The 19 T cell receptor beta chains in this list originate from one sample, sequenced in a study of OX40 agonist ivuxolimab in advanced cancers. Clones were sequenced by immunoSEQ multiplex PCR, and TCRdb holds only the in-frame ones, with some missing. The table shows roughly 34,000 clones, with around 85% occurring only once. The sequencing used CD4+ or CD8+ T cells sorted from blood, collected in a trial of the OX40 agonist ivuxolimab. The receptor set was obtained from an adult with an advanced solid tumor such as melanoma, head and neck, liver or kidney cancer.

In regard to this clone: Other DNA sequences within the sample encode an identical CDR3. This sequence joins TRBV11-2 and TRBJ2-7; 7 nucleotides agree with TRBD1. CDR1 SGHAT and CDR2 FQNNGV come from the germline V gene. This CDR3 comprises 17 residues. V lost 3 bases and J lost 7; bases outside the gene matches: 18. Written as DNA, the CDR3 is TGTGCCAGCAGCTTCCCAGGGACGGGACAGCGCCTTGGTGAGCAGTACTTC. Amino acid sequence: CASSFPGTGQRLGEQYF. Complete variable domain (other parts from reference TRBV11-2 and TRBJ2-7): EAGVAQSPRYKIIEKRQSVAFWCNPISGHATLYWYQQILGQGPKLLIQFQNNGVVDDSQLPKDRFSAERLKGVDSTLKIQPAKLEDSAVYLCASSFPGTGQRLGEQYFGPGTRLTVT.

This chain joins TRBV11-3 and TRBJ2-7; weak D call: TRBD2 (6 bases). The CDR3 runs to 14 residues. V shed 1 base and J shed 3 bases, with 10 bases lying between them. Germline lookup yields CDR1 SGHNT and CDR2 YENEEA. The CDR3 is CASSLATGDYEQYF. In DNA form, the CDR3 reads TGTGCCAGCAGCTTAGCAACGGGGGACTACGAGCAGTACTTC. The variable domain in full, completed from reference TRBV11-3 and TRBJ2-7, reads EAGVVQSPRYKIIEKKQPVAFWCNPISGHNTLYWYLQNLGQGPELLIRYENEEAVDDSQLPKDRFSAERLKGVDSTLKIQPAELGDSAVYLCASSLATGDYEQYFGPGTRLTVT.

This clone was seen a few times. Here the CDR3 DNA reads TGCGCCAGCAGCCAAGGGAGCGGGGGGGGCCCTGAGCAGTTCTTC. Translated, it gives CASSQGSGGGPEQFF. This chain joins TRBV4-1 and TRBJ2-1; 10 nucleotides match TRBD2. Per germline, CDR1 MGHRA and CDR2 YSYEKL. The junction had 6 bases not matched to a gene; V was cut back by 1 base and J by 9 bases. There are 15 residues in the CDR3.

The chain uses TRBV5-6 and TRBJ1-1, with a weak D call TRBD1 (5 bases). CDR3 size: 13 residues. V lost 0 bases and J 5 bases, leaving 8 bases between the germline ends. CDR1 and CDR2 (germline): SGHDT, YYEEEE. The CDR3 DNA follows: TGTGCCAGCAGCTTGGATGAGGGGACTGAAGCTTTCTTT. This gives the protein CASSLDEGTEAFF.

V is TRBV20-1 and J is TRBJ1-1; D not resolved. This CDR3 contains 10 residues. Trimming pared 0 bases from V and 10 bases from J, leaving 6 bases between. Per the germline V gene, CDR1 is DFQATT and CDR2 is SNEGSKA (reference sequence). In DNA, the CDR3 is TGCAGTGCTAGAGAAGGGCCAGCTTTCTTT. Translation gives CSAREGPAFF.

V is TRBV9 and J is TRBJ2-5; TRBD1 matches 7 bases. The CDR3 length is 13 residues. V shed 3 bases, J shed 5 bases, and the junction held 4 bases outside the gene matches. Germline V lookup: CDR1 SGDLS, CDR2 YYNGEE. The CDR3 region has the DNA TGTGCCAGCAGCGCGACAGGGATGGAGACCCAGTACTTC. It encodes CASSATGMETQYF.

This rearrangement joins TRBV6-1 to TRBJ2-7, with D unclear. CDR1 and CDR2 (germline): MNHNS, SASEGT. The CDR3 runs to 14 residues. Trimming took 4 bases from V and 0 from J, leaving 10 bases between them. The CDR3 loop reads CASSGEGPSYEQYF. In nucleotides, the CDR3 is TGTGCCAGCAGTGGGGAAGGACCCTCCTACGAGCAGTACTTC.

The gene calls are TRBV10-3 and TRBJ1-5; D uncertain. This CDR3 spans 15 amino acids. Trimming took off 4 bases at V and 2 bases at J, with 12 bases between the two ends. Germline CDR1 and CDR2: ENHRY and SYGVKD. CDR3 DNA: TGTGCCATCAGTGGATCTGGGCGGGGCAATCAGCCCCAGCATTTT. This sequence encodes CAISGSGRGNQPQHF.

The chain combines TRBV29-1 with TRBJ2-7; 8 bases line up with TRBD2. CDR3 length: 14 residues. Trimming removed 1 base from V and 5 bases from J; junction bases left unmatched: 7. From germline, CDR1 is SQVTM and CDR2 ANQGSEA. CDR3 protein: CSVEGAGGFDEQYF. In DNA, the CDR3 is TGCAGCGTTGAAGGCGCGGGAGGTTTCGACGAGCAGTACTTC.

This clone was observed a handful of times. This sequence joins TRBV5-4 and TRBJ1-1; D uncertain. This CDR3 comprises 17 residues. The V gene lost 0 bases and the J gene lost 0 bases, with 15 bases spanning the gap. The germline gives CDR1 SGHNT, CDR2 YYREEE (reference sequence). The CDR3 spells CASSLGGTLFMNTEAFF. For the CDR3, the DNA is TGTGCCAGCAGCTTGGGGGGTACTCTATTCATGAACACTGAAGCTTTCTTT.

The genes are TRBV10-3 and TRBJ2-2, with D uncertain. The V and J ends lost 4 bases and 3 bases respectively, with 9 bases between them. Germline lookup yields CDR1 ENHRY and CDR2 SYGVKD. This CDR3 has 14 amino acids. The CDR3 region is CAISVTTYTGELFF. DNA of the CDR3: TGTGCCATCAGTGTTACCACGTACACCGGGGAGCTGTTTTTT.

The chain recombines TRBV10-3 with TRBJ2-2, with D perhaps TRBD1 (5 bases). CDR1 is ENHRY, CDR2 SYGVKD, per germline. Between the trimmed V and J ends, which lost 3 bases and 1 base, there was a span of 9 bases. This CDR3 contains 15 residues. CDR3: CAISDSDRNTGELFF. CDR3 nucleotide sequence: TGTGCCATCAGTGACTCCGACAGGAACACCGGGGAGCTGTTTTTT.

V gene TRBV19 combines with J gene TRBJ1-2, with D possibly being TRBD1 (5 bases). CDR3 length: 14 amino acids. V was pared by 6 bases and J by 4 bases, with 15 bases between. CDR1 and CDR2 (germline): LNHDA, SQIVND (reference sequence). The CDR3 is CASRPPDIPYGYTF. DNA for the CDR3: TGTGCCAGTAGGCCCCCGGACATCCCCTATGGCTACACCTTC.

The V and J genes are TRBV27 and TRBJ2-5, with 9 bases identical to TRBD1. Per the germline V gene, CDR1 is MNHEY and CDR2 is SMNVEV (reference sequence). Trimming at V came to 4 bases and at J to 5 bases, leaving 5 bases not matched to a gene. The length of the CDR3 is 14 residues. The DNA for the CDR3 is TGTGCCAGCAGTTCACAGGGGGCTTTTGAGACCCAGTACTTC. Amino acids: CASSSQGAFETQYF.

Regarding this clone: The same CDR3 is also encoded by other DNA sequences in this sample. This chain connects TRBV4-1 to TRBJ1-2; a possible D gene is TRBD1 (6 bases). This CDR3 comprises 14 residues. The germline V and J ends were trimmed by 1 base and 4 bases, with 10 bases remaining between them. Looked up from germline, CDR1 is MGHRA and CDR2 is YSYEKL. The CDR3 is CASSQVGGLYGYTF. For the CDR3, the DNA is TGCGCCAGCAGCCAAGTAGGGGGGCTCTATGGCTACACCTTC.

In its sample, this clone was seen a few times. Written as DNA, the CDR3 is TGTGCCAGCAGCTTACAGGGGGCCGCTGAAGCTTTCTTT. Amino acids: CASSLQGAAEAFF. The chain has TRBV7-2 and TRBJ1-1, with 8 nucleotides matching TRBD1. Trimming cost V 2 bases and J 6 bases; bases outside gene matches: 2. Looked up from germline, CDR1 is SGHTA and CDR2 is FQGNSA. This CDR3 is 13 amino acids long.

This clone was seen only a few times. J is TRBJ2-1 and V is TRBV5-4; D gene uncertain. Germline V gene sequence: CDR1 SGHNT, CDR2 YYREEE (reference sequence). V was shortened by 4 bases and J by 4 bases, with 15 bases between the two germline ends. This CDR3 contains 15 residues. The chain's CDR3 is CASSPWVVTYNEQFF. The CDR3 DNA reads as TGTGCCAGCAGCCCCTGGGTAGTTACTTACAATGAGCAGTTCTTC.

The V and J genes are TRBV7-2 and TRBJ1-1; D unclear. From germline, CDR1 is SGHTA and CDR2 FQGNSA. The CDR3 has 14 residues. Trimming pared 1 base from V and 5 bases from J, leaving 11 bases between. The CDR3 protein is CASSLVAVRTEAFF. The CDR3 DNA reads as TGTGCCAGCAGCTTAGTGGCAGTTAGAACTGAAGCTTTCTTT.

The chain employs TRBV10-2 and TRBJ2-1, with TRBD2 matching 12 bases. The CDR3 runs 17 residues. With V trimmed by 6 bases and J by 8 bases, 14 bases remained unmatched. Germline CDR1 WSHSY, CDR2 SAAADI. Here the CDR3 reads CASSRESSGGARDEQFF. CDR3 nucleotide sequence: TGCGCCAGCAGCCGCGAATCTAGCGGGGGGGCAAGGGATGAGCAGTTCTTC.